Listed below are T cell receptor beta chains from one sample, sequenced in a study of human CD8 memory T cell subsets. TCRdb reworked the 5' RACE reads into one entry per CDR3 protein, no DNA. The sample shows thousands of distinct CDR3 sequences, and about 22% sits with its ten largest clones. The sample consisted of CD8+ stem-like memory T cells (TSCM and TCM) sorted from PBMCs. These receptors came from a human donor in good health. Each CDR3 is given with its conserved first and last residue. The order of the fields is V gene, clone size, J gene, CDR3 protein. The size entry is marked missing in some rows and otherwise reads once, few, many or a size class.

>TRBV20-1|-|TRBJ1-5
CSARDLDRGEALNQPQHF
>TRBV10-3|-|TRBJ1-2
CAIRPTWDRINYGYTF
>TRBV20-1|-|TRBJ2-3
CSARRLAGSTDTQYF
>TRBV27|-|TRBJ2-1
CASSPSGTSGYNEQFF
>TRBV5-1|medium-sized|TRBJ2-7
CASSPGTGSWHYEQYF
>TRBV19|-|TRBJ2-7
CASKGGLAVEQYF
>TRBV4-3|-|TRBJ2-3
CASSQGTSGSDTQYF
>TRBV7-2|-|TRBJ2-2
CARSNREVAGGDGELFF
>TRBV7-9|-|TRBJ2-7
CASSLTPSSYEQYF
>TRBV28|large|TRBJ1-5
CASSSGAPSNQPQHF
>TRBV6-6|-|TRBJ2-3
CASTYGQGAIWTDTQYF
>TRBV29-1|-|TRBJ2-1
CSVHGQVGNEQFF
>TRBV7-9|-|TRBJ2-3
CASSFDGKDTQYF
>TRBV13|-|TRBJ2-1
CASSPTTTYNEQFF
>TRBV7-9|medium-sized|TRBJ2-7
CASSSGRDYEQYF
>TRBV28|-|TRBJ2-7
CASSFSRGSSWEQYF
>TRBV3-1|-|TRBJ2-3
CASSQVGADTQYF
>TRBV28|-|TRBJ1-2
CASSRNTIGYTF
>TRBV7-8|medium-sized|TRBJ2-3
CASNPFPSGGHTDTQYF
>TRBV5-4|-|TRBJ2-3
CASSLGSGGEVDTQYF
>TRBV6-6|medium-sized|TRBJ1-2
CASRTEHNYGYTF
>TRBV25-1|medium-sized|TRBJ2-2
CASSERDTGELFF
>TRBV7-2|large|TRBJ2-1
CASSLQAGDHRDEQFF
>TRBV20-1|-|TRBJ2-1
CSAPYLPSGSSYNEQFF
>TRBV28|-|TRBJ2-1
CASSLLSRQFF
>TRBV20-1|-|TRBJ1-5
CSANDREGQPQHF
>TRBV29-1|large|TRBJ1-1
CSVDDGYEAFF
>TRBV7-2|-|TRBJ2-5
CASSSMRSPETQYF
>TRBV7-2|-|TRBJ2-7
CASSSYRGHYEQYF
>TRBV2|-|TRBJ2-7
CASSESSRRIGATDLSYEQYF
>TRBV27|-|TRBJ2-3
CASSLGTDSTDTQYF
>TRBV25-1|-|TRBJ2-1
CASTIGQDYNEQFF
>TRBV20-1|medium-sized|TRBJ2-7
CSASPGSYEQYF
>TRBV28|-|TRBJ2-7
CASSLFTRAQVDSYEQYF
>TRBV27|medium-sized|TRBJ1-2
CASSSPGQLGYTF
>TRBV28|medium-sized|TRBJ1-2
CASSLWSSNDRGHGYTF
>TRBV4-1|-|TRBJ2-3
CASSRLGLAVTDTQYF
>TRBV12-3/TRBV12-4|-|TRBJ1-1
CASSLMGNTEAFF
>TRBV6-2/TRBV6-3|medium-sized|TRBJ1-5
CASSYGGTYQPQHF
>TRBV28|-|TRBJ2-5
CASSSIRETQYF
>TRBV12-3/TRBV12-4|-|TRBJ1-1
CASSPQTDENTEAFF
>TRBV27|-|TRBJ2-7
CASSGGSYEQYF
>TRBV4-1|-|TRBJ2-7
CASSQDQSGVLGEQYF
>TRBV29-1|medium-sized|TRBJ1-1
CSVEAGGAEAFF
>TRBV20-1|-|TRBJ2-1
CSAREALADYNEQFF